This TCR beta chain is from a study of T cell responses to AZD1222 COVID-19 vaccine. TCRdb's copy holds only in-frame clones and misses some; the assay was immunoSEQ multiplex PCR. The top ten hold 6% to 7.5% of the sample, which has fewer than 150,000 clones, about 93% seen once. Source: peripheral blood, taken 28 days after the second AZD1222 dose. The sequence came from an adult who received the AZD1222 COVID-19 vaccine.

CDR3 sequence reads: CASSPLWGDRGFKSTEAFF. CDR3 nucleotides: TGTGCCAGCAGCCCCCTTTGGGGGGACAGGGGTTTTAAGAGCACTGAAGCTTTCTTT. V usage is TRBV28 and J usage is TRBJ1-1; 10 bases agree with TRBD1. The CDR3 consists of 19 residues. Germline V gene lookup returns CDR1 MDHEN and CDR2 SYDVKM. The junction had 20 bases not matched to a gene; V was cut back by 6 bases and J by 4 bases. Filled out from reference TRBV28 and TRBJ1-1, the complete variable domain reads DVKVTQSSRYLVKRTGEKVFLECVQDMDHENMFWYRQDPGLGLRLIYFSYDVKMKEKGDIPEGYSVSREKKERFSLILESASTNQTSMYLCASSPLWGDRGFKSTEAFFGQGTRLTVV.